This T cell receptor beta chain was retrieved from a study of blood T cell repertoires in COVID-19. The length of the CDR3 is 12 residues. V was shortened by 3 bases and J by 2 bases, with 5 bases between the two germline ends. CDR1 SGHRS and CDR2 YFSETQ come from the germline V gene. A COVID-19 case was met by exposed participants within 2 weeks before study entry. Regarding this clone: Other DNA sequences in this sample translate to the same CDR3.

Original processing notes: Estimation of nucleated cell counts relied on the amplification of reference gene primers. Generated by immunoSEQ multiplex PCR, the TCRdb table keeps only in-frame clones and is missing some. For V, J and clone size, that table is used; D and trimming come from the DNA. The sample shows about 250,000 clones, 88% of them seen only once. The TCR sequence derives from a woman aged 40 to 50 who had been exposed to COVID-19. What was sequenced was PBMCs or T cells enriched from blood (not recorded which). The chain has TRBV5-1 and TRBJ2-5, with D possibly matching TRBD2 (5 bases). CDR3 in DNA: TGCGCCAGCAGCTCGGGACAAGAGACCCAGTACTTC. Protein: CASSSGQETQYF.